Listed here are 14 T cell receptor beta chains from one sample, sequenced in a study of blood T cells in healthy people across ages. Using a J-beta primer mix together with a sample-barcoded 5' primer, a second PCR was run for about 6 to 12 cycles. TCRdb analysed the 5' RACE reads with MiXCR anew, one entry per CDR3 protein. The sample has hundreds of thousands of distinct CDR3 sequences, approximately 49% seen once; the top ten hold around an eighth. Input material: blood. These receptors were taken from a man aged 30-40 years in good health.

A word on this clonotype: One end of the junction does not line up with germline, which may come from a read error. The gene calls are TRBV5-1 and TRBJ1-2; 7 bases align to TRBD1. The V gene's germline CDR1 is SGHRS and CDR2 YFSETQ. The CDR3 spans 14 residues. The CDR3 DNA sequence: TGCGCCAGCAACTTGCAGGGGGGAAACGGAGGCTACACCTTC. The encoded protein is CASNLQGGNGGYTF.

The chain recombines TRBV7-2 with TRBJ1-6; unclear D gene. Germline values: CDR1 SGHTA, CDR2 FQGNSA. The V end lost 5 bases, the J end lost 10 bases, and 12 bases lay between the germline ends. This CDR3 has 13 amino acids. CDR3 amino acids: CASSTRLGSPLHF. The DNA of the CDR3 is TGTGCCAGCAGCACCAGACTAGGCTCACCCCTCCACTTT.

This clonotype was recorded once. This sequence may be a read error, since a much larger clone differs from it by one base. This sequence joins TRBV4-3 and TRBJ2-1; 10 bases are shared with TRBD1. The CDR3 runs to 16 residues. Germline CDR1 LGHNA, CDR2 YSLEER. V shed 3 bases and J 7 bases; nucleotides not matched to a gene: 9. CDR3 sequence (DNA): TGCGCCAGCAGCCAGGAGGGACAGGGGACAAGAAATGAGCAGTTCTTC. This sequence encodes CASSQEGQGTRNEQFF.

This sequence joins TRBV6-6 and TRBJ2-4, with D possibly being TRBD1 (6 bases). The J call may be wrong; the DNA end is better matched by TRBJ2-7. The CDR3 extends over 12 amino acids. Germline V gene data show CDR1 as MNHNY and CDR2 as SVGAGI (reference sequence). CDR3 amino acids: CATRQVSYEQYF. The CDR3 DNA is TGTGCCACCCGACAGGTCTCCTACGAGCAGTACTTC.

This clonotype was detected a few times. This chain joins TRBV9 and TRBJ2-7, with TRBD2 matching 8 bases. Unmatched junction bases numbered 2, after V lost 3 bases and J lost 0 bases. This CDR3 has 14 residues. Germline values: CDR1 SGDLS, CDR2 YYNGEE. The CDR3 bases are TGTGCCAGCAGCGGGGGACTAGACTCCTACGAGCAGTACTTC. It is translated as CASSGGLDSYEQYF.

The chain recombines TRBV6-5 with TRBJ1-1; tentative D call: TRBD1 (5 bases). Germline values: CDR1 MNHEY, CDR2 SVGAGI. V shed 0 bases and J shed 8 bases, with 16 bases lying between them. This CDR3 comprises 15 residues. The CDR3 reads CASSYSTGPNWEAFF. In nucleotides, the CDR3 is TGTGCCAGCAGTTACTCTACAGGCCCGAATTGGGAAGCTTTCTTT.

This chain uses TRBV20-1 with TRBJ2-6, with D hard to call. The CDR3 loop spans 14 amino acids. Trimming stripped 6 bases from V and 0 bases from J, with 9 bases between. Germline CDR1 and CDR2: DFQATT and SNEGSKA (reference sequence). The CDR3 loop reads CSAPTSSGANVLTF. As DNA, the CDR3 is TGCAGTGCGCCTACAAGCTCTGGGGCCAACGTCCTGACTTTC.

In DNA, the CDR3 is TGTGCCAGCCAGGGACAGGGGGGATCTTACGAGCAGTACTTC. Amino acids: CASQGQGGSYEQYF. The chain recombines TRBV27 with TRBJ2-7; 11 bases match TRBD1. Trimming took 8 bases from V and 4 from J; bases not matched to a gene: 7. The germline CDR1 and CDR2 sequences are MNHEY and SMNVEV (reference sequence). The CDR3 length is 14 residues.

Here the CDR3 reads CASRTGGLGNEQFF. Here the CDR3 DNA reads TGTGCCAGCAGGACAGGCGGTTTGGGCAATGAGCAGTTCTTC. This sequence joins TRBV7-9 and TRBJ2-1, with D possibly matching TRBD1 (6 bases). V was clipped by 6 bases and J by 6 bases, with 15 bases between them. Germline values: CDR1 SEHNR, CDR2 FQNEAQ (reference sequence). This CDR3 has 14 residues.

This clonotype appeared a few times. This rearrangement joins TRBV20-1 to TRBJ1-6; perhaps TRBD1 as D (5 bases). Trimming left V 6 bases short and J 0 bases short, with 12 bases between. The CDR3 covers 15 residues. Germline-derived CDR1 and CDR2 are DFQATT and SNEGSKA (reference sequence). CDR3 DNA sequence: TGCAGTGCCTATAGACAGAGCTCCTATAATTCACCCCTCCACTTT. Amino acid sequence: CSAYRQSSYNSPLHF.

The chain carries TRBV15 and TRBJ1-5, with TRBD1 matching over 8 bases. The germline V gene encodes CDR1 LNHNV and CDR2 YYDKDF (reference sequence). Trimming took 5 bases from V and 6 from J; bases not matched to a gene: 3. The CDR3 length is 13 residues. CDR3 sequence reads: CATSADRAQPQHF. The DNA for the CDR3 is TGTGCCACCAGCGCGGACAGGGCTCAGCCCCAGCATTTT.

This clonotype showed up just a few times. The V and J genes are TRBV5-6 and TRBJ1-5; TRBD1 is a possible D gene (6 bases). Germline assignment: CDR1 SGHDT and CDR2 YYEEEE. Trimming shortened V by 5 bases and J by 0 bases, and 12 bases separated the two germline ends. The CDR3 runs 15 residues. The chain's CDR3 is CASSSRGYSNQPQHF. The CDR3, as DNA: TGTGCCAGCAGTTCCAGGGGTTATAGCAATCAGCCCCAGCATTTT.

This clonotype occurred a few times. The chain recombines TRBV29-1 with TRBJ2-3; the match to TRBD2 covers 13 bases. V lost 2 bases to trimming and J lost 9 bases; unmatched junction nucleotides: 8. The CDR3 covers 15 residues. Germline V CDR1 and CDR2: SQVTM, ANQGSEA. CDR3 region: CSVERTSGGDETQYF. In DNA, the CDR3 is TGCAGCGTTGAACGGACTAGCGGGGGTGACGAGACGCAGTATTTT.

Turning to this clonotype: Compared with germline, one end of the junction differs, possibly owing to a read error. This chain uses TRBV2 with TRBJ2-2; D is unresolved. This CDR3 has 15 residues. Germline V gene lookup returns CDR1 SNHLY and CDR2 FYNNEI. CDR3 nucleotides: TGTGCCAGCGGTGATGGTCCTGCGAGCACCGGGGAGCTGTTTTTT. As protein: CASGDGPASTGELFF.